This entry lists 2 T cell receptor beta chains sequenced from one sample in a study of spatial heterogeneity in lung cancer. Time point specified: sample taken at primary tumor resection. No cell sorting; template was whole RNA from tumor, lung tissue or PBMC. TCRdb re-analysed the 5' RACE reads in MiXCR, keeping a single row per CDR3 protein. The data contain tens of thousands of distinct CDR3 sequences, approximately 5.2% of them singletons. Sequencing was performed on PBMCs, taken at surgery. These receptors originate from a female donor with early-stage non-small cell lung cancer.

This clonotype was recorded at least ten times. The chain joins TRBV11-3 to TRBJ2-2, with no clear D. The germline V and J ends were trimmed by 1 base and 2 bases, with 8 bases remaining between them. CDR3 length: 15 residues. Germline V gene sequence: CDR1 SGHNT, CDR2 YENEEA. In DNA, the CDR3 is TGTGCCAGCAGCTTAGGTCCCTTTAACACCGGGGAGCTGTTTTTT. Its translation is CASSLGPFNTGELFF. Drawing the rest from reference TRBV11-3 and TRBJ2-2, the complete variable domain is EAGVVQSPRYKIIEKKQPVAFWCNPISGHNTLYWYLQNLGQGPELLIRYENEEAVDDSQLPKDRFSAERLKGVDSTLKIQPAELGDSAVYLCASSLGPFNTGELFFGEGSRLTVL.

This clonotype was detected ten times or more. The CDR3 sequence is CAGSRGGQPQHF. The DNA of the CDR3 is TGTGCCGGCTCGCGGGGAGGTCAGCCCCAGCATTTT. This rearrangement joins TRBV6-2 or TRBV6-3 to TRBJ1-5; the D is unclear. With 11 bases removed from V and 6 bases from J, the gap between germline ends came to 14 bases. The CDR3 sequence is 12 residues long. Germline CDR1 MNHEY, CDR2 SVGEGT.